The 6 T cell receptor beta chains presented below share a single source sample, sequenced in a study of T cell changes during pregnancy in multiple sclerosis. Sequenced by immunoSEQ multiplex PCR; TCRdb stores in-frame clones only, minus some. The sample consists of tens of thousands of clones, 90% to 95% of them appearing once. The material was peripheral blood, obtained in the third trimester of pregnancy. These receptors came from a female donor in good health, enrolled as a control in a pregnancy study.

A few counts support this clone. This rearrangement joins TRBV7-2 to TRBJ1-1; D is unresolved. The germline V gene has CDR1 SGHTA and CDR2 FQGNSA. V lost 1 base and J lost 2, with 8 bases in between. The CDR3 sequence is 14 residues long. CDR3 in DNA: TGTGCCAGCAGCTTAGGGGAGTTTAACACTGAAGCTTTCTTT. Translation: CASSLGEFNTEAFF.

The chain has TRBV6-1 and TRBJ1-2; 8 nucleotides match TRBD1. Looked up from germline, CDR1 is MNHNS and CDR2 is SASEGT. V gave up 6 bases and J gave up 0 bases; unmatched junction bases: 6. The CDR3 sequence is 15 residues long. For the CDR3, the DNA is TGTGCCAGCAGGGACAGGGTAGTCCCTAACTATGGCTACACCTTC. This translates into CASRDRVVPNYGYTF.

This rearrangement joins TRBV4-1 to TRBJ1-4; TRBD1 matches at 9 bases. This CDR3 comprises 19 residues. Germline V gives CDR1 MGHRA, CDR2 YSYEKL. V was pared by 2 bases and J by 7 bases, with 17 bases of the junction left unmatched. CDR3 coding DNA: TGCGCCAGCAGCCAACGATTAGCGGGACAGGGTGGAGGAGGTGAAAAACTGTTTTTT. Residues: CASSQRLAGQGGGGEKLFF.

The genes are TRBV29-1 and TRBJ1-5; D perhaps matches TRBD1 (6 bases). There are 12 residues in the CDR3. V was cut by 7 bases and J by 7 bases, with 14 bases left in between. Germline CDR1 SQVTM, CDR2 ANQGSEA. The CDR3 region is CSAQQGGQPQHF. The CDR3 coding sequence is TGCAGCGCACAACAGGGAGGGCAGCCCCAGCATTTT. Variable domain in full (rest from reference TRBV29-1 and TRBJ1-5): SAVISQKPSRDICQRGTSLTIQCQVDSQVTMMFWYRQQPGQSLTLIATANQGSEATYESGFVIDKFPISRPNLTFSTLTVSNMSPEDSSIYLCSAQQGGQPQHFGDGTRLSIL.

CDR3 nucleotide sequence: TGCGCCAGCAGCCACCCCGGGGCTGAAGCTTTCTTT. Its protein is CASSHPGAEAFF. The chain is built from TRBV4-3 and TRBJ1-1; D is unresolved. CDR3 length: 12 amino acids. The germline V gene encodes CDR1 LGHNA and CDR2 YSLEER. The V and J ends lost 3 bases and 6 bases respectively, with 8 bases between them.

This chain links TRBV11-3 with TRBJ2-7, with 8 nucleotides matching TRBD2. CDR3 length equals 15 residues. V shed 5 bases and J 3 bases; nucleotides not matched to a gene: 9. Germline V gene lookup returns CDR1 SGHNT and CDR2 YENEEA. The CDR3 region is CASSPGGSGDYEQYF. In DNA form, the CDR3 reads TGTGCCAGCAGCCCCGGTGGTAGCGGGGACTACGAGCAGTACTTC.